This entry features one T cell receptor beta chain sequence. These data come from a study of blood T cell repertoires in COVID-19. Study overall: The samples span acute and convalescent COVID-19 from the United States, Italy and Spain. In each case, the material was cDNA or gDNA derived from T cells, B-cell-depleted T cells, or PBMCs.

CDR1 LNHNV and CDR2 YYDKDF come from the germline V gene (reference sequence). This CDR3 is 16 amino acids long. V lost 3 bases to trimming and J lost 7 bases; unmatched junction nucleotides: 11. Original methodology: Reference gene primer amplification in the assay estimated nucleated cell counts. This table comes from immunoSEQ multiplex PCR, and its TCRdb copy is limited to in-frame clones, with some not included. V, J and clone size are those of that table, while D and trimming were read from the DNA. There are 130,000 or so clones in the sample; 70% to 80% occur only once, and 25% lies in the top ten.

The receptor comes from a human donor in a cohort sampled during active COVID-19. The sample consisted of peripheral blood. J is TRBJ1-2 and V is TRBV15, with TRBD1 matching over 10 bases. The CDR3, as DNA: TGTGCCACCAGCAGGGAGGTGACAGGGGGCGCCGGTGGCTACACCTTC. Translated: CATSREVTGGAGGYTF.